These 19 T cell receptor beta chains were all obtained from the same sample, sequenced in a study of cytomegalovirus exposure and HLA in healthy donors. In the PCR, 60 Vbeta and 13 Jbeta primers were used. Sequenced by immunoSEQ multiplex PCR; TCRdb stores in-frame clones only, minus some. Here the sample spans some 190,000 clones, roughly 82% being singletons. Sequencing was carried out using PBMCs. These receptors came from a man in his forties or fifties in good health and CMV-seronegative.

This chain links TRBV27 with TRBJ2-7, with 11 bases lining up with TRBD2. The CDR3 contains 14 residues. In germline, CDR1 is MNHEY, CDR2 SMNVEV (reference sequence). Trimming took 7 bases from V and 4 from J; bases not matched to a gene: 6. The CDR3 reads CASTTSGGLYEQYF. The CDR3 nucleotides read TGTGCCAGCACCACTAGCGGGGGCCTATACGAGCAGTACTTC.

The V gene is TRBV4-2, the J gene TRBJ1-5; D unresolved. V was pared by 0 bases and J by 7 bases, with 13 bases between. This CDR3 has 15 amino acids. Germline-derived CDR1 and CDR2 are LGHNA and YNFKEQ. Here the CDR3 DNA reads TGTGCCAGCAGCCAAGATTGGCCAAGTCAACAGCCCCAGCATTTT. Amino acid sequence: CASSQDWPSQQPQHF.

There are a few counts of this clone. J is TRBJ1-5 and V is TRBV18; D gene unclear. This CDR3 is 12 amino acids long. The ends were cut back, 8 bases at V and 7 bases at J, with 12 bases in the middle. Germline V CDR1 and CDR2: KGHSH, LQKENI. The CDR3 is CASTSAGQPQHF. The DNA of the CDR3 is TGTGCCAGCACTAGCGCGGGCCAGCCCCAGCATTTT.

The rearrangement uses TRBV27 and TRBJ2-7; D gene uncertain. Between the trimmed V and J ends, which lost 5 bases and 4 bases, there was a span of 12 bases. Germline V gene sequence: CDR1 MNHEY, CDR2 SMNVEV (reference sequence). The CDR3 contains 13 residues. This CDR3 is CASSTPPVYEQYF. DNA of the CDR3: TGTGCCAGCAGTACCCCTCCAGTTTACGAGCAGTACTTC.

Written as DNA, the CDR3 is TGTGCCAGCAGCCGGGGACAGGAAAATTCACCCCTCCACTTT. It specifies CASSRGQENSPLHF. This rearrangement joins TRBV11-3 to TRBJ1-6, with 8 bases that match TRBD1. The trim removed 5 bases at V and 7 bases at J, leaving 4 bases unmatched. CDR1 SGHNT and CDR2 YENEEA come from the germline V gene. CDR3 length equals 14 residues.

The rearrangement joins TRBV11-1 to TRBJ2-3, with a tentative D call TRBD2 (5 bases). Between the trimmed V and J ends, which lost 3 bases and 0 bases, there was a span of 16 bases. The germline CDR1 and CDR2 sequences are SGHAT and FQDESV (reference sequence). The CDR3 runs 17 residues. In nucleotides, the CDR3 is TGTGCCAGCAGCTTCTCCCGGGGAAACCCTAGCACAGATACGCAGTATTTT. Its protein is CASSFSRGNPSTDTQYF.

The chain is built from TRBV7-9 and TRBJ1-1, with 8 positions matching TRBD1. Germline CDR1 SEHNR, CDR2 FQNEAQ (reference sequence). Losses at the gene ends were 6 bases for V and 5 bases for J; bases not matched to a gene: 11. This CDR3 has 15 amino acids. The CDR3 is CASSGAARGLTEAFF. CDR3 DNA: TGTGCCAGCAGTGGGGCGGCCAGGGGGCTAACTGAAGCTTTCTTT.

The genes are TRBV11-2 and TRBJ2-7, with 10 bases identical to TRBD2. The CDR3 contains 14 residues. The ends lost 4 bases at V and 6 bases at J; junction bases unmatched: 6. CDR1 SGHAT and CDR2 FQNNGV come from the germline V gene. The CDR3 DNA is TGTGCCAGCAGCTCCGGGACTAGCGTGGCCGAGCAGTACTTC. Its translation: CASSSGTSVAEQYF.

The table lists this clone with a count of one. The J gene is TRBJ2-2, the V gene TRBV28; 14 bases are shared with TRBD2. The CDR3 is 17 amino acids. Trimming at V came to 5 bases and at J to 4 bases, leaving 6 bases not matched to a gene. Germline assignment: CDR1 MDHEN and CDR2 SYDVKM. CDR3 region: CASSGTSGRVGTGELFF. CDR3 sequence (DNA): TGTGCCAGCAGTGGGACTAGCGGGAGAGTAGGCACCGGGGAGCTGTTTTTT.

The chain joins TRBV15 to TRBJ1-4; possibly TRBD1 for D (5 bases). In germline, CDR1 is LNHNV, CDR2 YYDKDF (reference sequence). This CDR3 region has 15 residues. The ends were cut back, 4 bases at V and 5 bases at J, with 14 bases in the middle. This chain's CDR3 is CATSTPMDTNEKLFF. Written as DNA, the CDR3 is TGTGCCACCAGCACTCCTATGGACACGAATGAAAAACTGTTTTTT.

CDR3 region: CASSLARAGGQETQYF. CDR3 coding DNA: TGTGCCAGCAGCTTAGCGCGTGCGGGAGGCCAAGAGACCCAGTACTTC. The rearrangement uses TRBV11-1 and TRBJ2-5; 8 nucleotides match TRBD2. The junction had 4 bases not matched to a gene; V was cut back by 0 bases and J by 1 base. The germline CDR1 and CDR2 sequences are SGHAT and FQDESV (reference sequence). This CDR3 is 16 amino acids long.

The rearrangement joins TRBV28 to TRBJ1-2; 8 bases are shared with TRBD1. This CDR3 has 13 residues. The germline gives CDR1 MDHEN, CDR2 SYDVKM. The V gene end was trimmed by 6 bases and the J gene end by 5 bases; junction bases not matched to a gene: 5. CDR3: CASRTGAPYGYTF. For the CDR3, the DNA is TGTGCCAGCAGGACAGGGGCTCCATATGGCTACACCTTC.

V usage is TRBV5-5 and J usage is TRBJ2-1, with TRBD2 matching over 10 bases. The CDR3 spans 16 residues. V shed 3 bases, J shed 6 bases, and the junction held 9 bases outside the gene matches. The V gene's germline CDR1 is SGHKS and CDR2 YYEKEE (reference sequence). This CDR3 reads CASSYQPGLAFNEQFF. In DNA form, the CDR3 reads TGTGCCAGCAGCTACCAACCGGGACTAGCGTTCAATGAGCAGTTCTTC.

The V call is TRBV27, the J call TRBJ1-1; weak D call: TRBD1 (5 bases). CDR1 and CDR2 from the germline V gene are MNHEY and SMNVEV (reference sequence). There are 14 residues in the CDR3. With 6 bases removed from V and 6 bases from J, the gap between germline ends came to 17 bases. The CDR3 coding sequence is TGTGCCAGCAGATTAGGGCGCAGGGTCTCTGAAGCTTTCTTT. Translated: CASRLGRRVSEAFF.

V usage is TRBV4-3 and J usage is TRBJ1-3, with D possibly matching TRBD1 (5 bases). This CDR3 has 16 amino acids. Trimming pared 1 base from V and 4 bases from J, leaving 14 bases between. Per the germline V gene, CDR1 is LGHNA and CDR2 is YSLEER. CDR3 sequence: CASSQAAAGPGNTIYF. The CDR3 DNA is TGCGCCAGCAGCCAAGCCGCCGCGGGGCCAGGAAACACCATATATTTT.

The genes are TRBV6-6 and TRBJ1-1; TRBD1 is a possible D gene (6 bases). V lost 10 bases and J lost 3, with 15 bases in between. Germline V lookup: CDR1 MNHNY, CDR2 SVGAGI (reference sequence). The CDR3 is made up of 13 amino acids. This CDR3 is CATVLTGYTEAFF. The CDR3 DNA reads TGTGCCACCGTGTTAACAGGGTACACTGAAGCTTTCTTT.

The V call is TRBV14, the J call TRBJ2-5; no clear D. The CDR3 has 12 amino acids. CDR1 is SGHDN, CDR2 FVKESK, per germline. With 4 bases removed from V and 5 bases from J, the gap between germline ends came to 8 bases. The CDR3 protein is CASSRGRETQYF. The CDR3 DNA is TGTGCCAGCAGCCGAGGCCGGGAGACCCAGTACTTC. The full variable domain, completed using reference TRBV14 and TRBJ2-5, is EAGVTQFPSHSVIEKGQTVTLRCDPISGHDNLYWYRRVMGKEIKFLLHFVKESKQDESGMPNNRFLAERTGGTYSTLKVQPAELEDSGVYFCASSRGRETQYFGPGTRLLVL.

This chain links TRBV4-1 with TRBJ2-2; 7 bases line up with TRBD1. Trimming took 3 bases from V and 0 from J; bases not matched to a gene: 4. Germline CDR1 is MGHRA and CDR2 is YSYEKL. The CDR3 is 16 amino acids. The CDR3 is CASSHTGTANTGELFF. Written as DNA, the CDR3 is TGCGCCAGCAGCCATACCGGGACAGCGAACACCGGGGAGCTGTTTTTT.

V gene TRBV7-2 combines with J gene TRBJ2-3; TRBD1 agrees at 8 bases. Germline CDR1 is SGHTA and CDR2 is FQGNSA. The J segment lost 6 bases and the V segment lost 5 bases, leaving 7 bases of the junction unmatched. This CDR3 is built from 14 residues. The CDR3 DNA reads TGTGCCAGCAGCCTGACAGGGGCGTCGGATACGCAGTATTTT. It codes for CASSLTGASDTQYF.